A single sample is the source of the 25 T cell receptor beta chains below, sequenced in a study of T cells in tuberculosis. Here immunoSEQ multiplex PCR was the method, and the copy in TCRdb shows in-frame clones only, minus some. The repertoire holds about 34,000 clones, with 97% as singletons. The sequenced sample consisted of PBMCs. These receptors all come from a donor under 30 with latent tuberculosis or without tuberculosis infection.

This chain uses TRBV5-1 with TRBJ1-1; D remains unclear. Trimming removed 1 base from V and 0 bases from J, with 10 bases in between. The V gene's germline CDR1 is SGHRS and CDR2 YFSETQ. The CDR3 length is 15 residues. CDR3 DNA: TGCGCCAGCAGCTTGAATCGGCAGGTGAACACTGAAGCTTTCTTT. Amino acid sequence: CASSLNRQVNTEAFF.

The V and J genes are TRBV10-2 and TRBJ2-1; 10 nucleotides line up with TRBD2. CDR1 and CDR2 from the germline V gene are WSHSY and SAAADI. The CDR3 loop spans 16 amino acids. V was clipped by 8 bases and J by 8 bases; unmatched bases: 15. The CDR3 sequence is CASDEEGLAVEDEQFF. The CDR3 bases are TGCGCCAGCGATGAAGAAGGACTAGCGGTAGAAGATGAGCAGTTCTTC.

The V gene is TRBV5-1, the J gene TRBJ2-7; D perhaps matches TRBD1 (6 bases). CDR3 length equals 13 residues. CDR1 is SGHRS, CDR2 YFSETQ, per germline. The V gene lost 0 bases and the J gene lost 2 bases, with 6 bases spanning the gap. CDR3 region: CASSLDRAYEQYF. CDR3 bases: TGCGCCAGCAGCTTGGACAGGGCCTACGAGCAGTACTTC.

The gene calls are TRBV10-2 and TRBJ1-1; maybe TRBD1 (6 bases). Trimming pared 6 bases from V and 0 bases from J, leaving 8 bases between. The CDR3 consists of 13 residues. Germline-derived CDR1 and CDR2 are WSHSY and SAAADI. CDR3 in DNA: TGCGCCAGCAGGGACAGACTGAACACTGAAGCTTTCTTT. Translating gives CASRDRLNTEAFF.

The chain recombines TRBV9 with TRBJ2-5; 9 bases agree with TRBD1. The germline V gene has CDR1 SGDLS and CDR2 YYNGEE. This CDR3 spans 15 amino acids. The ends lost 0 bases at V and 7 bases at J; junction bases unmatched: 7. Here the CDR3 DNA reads TGTGCCAGCAGCGTAGAAACAGGGGGCTCGGGGACCCAGTACTTC. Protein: CASSVETGGSGTQYF.

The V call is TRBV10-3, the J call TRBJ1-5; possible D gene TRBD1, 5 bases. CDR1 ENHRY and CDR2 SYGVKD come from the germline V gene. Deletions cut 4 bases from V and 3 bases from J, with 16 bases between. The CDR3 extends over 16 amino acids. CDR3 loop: CAISVGGVPPNQPQHF. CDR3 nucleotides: TGTGCCATCAGTGTGGGGGGGGTACCCCCCAATCAGCCCCAGCATTTT.

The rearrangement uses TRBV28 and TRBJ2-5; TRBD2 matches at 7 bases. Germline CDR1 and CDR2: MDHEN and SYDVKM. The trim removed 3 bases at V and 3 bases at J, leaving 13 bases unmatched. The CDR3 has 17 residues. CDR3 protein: CASSLLASGQGEETQYF. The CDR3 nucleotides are TGTGCCAGCAGTTTGTTAGCTAGCGGCCAAGGGGAAGAGACCCAGTACTTC.

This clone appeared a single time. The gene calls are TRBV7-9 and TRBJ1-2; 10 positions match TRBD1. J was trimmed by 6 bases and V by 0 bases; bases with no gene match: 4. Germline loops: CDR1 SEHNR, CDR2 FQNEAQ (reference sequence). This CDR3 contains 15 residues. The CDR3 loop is CASSLAGGTGDGYTF. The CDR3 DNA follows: TGTGCCAGCAGCTTAGCCGGGGGGACAGGGGATGGCTACACCTTC.

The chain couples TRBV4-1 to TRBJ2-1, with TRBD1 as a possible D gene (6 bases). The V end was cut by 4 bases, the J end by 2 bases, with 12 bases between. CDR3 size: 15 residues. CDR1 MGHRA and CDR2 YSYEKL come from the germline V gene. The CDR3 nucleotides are TGCGCCAGCAGCCGGGACAATGAGGCCTACAATGAGCAGTTCTTC. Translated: CASSRDNEAYNEQFF.

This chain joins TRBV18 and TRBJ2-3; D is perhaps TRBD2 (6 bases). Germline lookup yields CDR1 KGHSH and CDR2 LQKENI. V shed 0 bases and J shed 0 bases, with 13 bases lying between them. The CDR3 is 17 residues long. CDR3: CASSPPGGPHSTDTQYF. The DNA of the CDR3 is TGTGCCAGCTCACCACCGGGGGGACCCCATAGCACAGATACGCAGTATTTT.

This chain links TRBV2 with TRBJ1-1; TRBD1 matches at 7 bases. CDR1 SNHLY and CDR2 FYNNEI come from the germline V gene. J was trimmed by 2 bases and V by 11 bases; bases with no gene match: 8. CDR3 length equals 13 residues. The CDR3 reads CAERTGENTEAFF. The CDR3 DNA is TGTGCCGAAAGAACAGGGGAAAACACTGAAGCTTTCTTT.

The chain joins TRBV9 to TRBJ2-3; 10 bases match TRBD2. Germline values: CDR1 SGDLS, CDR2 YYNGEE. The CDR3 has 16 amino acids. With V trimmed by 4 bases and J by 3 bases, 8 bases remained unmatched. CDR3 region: CASSPSAGGLTDTQYF. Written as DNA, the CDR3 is TGTGCCAGCAGCCCATCAGCGGGAGGGCTTACAGATACGCAGTATTTT.

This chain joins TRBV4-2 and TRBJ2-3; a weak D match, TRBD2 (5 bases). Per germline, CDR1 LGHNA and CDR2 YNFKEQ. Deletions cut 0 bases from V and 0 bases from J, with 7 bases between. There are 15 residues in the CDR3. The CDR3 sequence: CASSQEPGSTDTQYF. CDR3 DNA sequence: TGTGCCAGCAGCCAAGAACCGGGGAGCACAGATACGCAGTATTTT.

In DNA form, the CDR3 reads TGTGCCAGCAGCGTAGGGGCTGGTACTGCTAGCACAGATACGCAGTATTTT. The encoded protein is CASSVGAGTASTDTQYF. V and J are TRBV9 and TRBJ2-3; no clear D gene. Trimming left V 0 bases short and J 0 bases short, with 14 bases between. Germline lookup yields CDR1 SGDLS and CDR2 YYNGEE. The CDR3 consists of 17 residues.

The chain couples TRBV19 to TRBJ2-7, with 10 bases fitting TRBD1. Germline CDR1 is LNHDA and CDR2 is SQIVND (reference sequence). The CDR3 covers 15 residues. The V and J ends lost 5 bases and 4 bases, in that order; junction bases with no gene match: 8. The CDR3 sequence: CASSLRGTGAYEQYF. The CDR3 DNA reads TGTGCCAGTAGTCTTAGAGGGACAGGGGCGTACGAGCAGTACTTC.

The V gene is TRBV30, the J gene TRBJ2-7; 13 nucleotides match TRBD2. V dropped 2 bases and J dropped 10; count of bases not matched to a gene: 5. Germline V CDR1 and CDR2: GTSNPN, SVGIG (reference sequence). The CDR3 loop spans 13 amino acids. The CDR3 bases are TGTGCCTGGAGTTCCGGGACTAGCGGGACACAGTACTTC. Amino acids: CAWSSGTSGTQYF. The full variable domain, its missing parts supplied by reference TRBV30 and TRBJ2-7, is SQTIHQWPATLVQPVGSPLSLECTVEGTSNPNLYWYRQAAGRGLQLLFYSVGIGQISSEVPQNLSASRPQDRQFILSSKKLLLSDSGFYLCAWSSGTSGTQYFGPGTRLTVT.

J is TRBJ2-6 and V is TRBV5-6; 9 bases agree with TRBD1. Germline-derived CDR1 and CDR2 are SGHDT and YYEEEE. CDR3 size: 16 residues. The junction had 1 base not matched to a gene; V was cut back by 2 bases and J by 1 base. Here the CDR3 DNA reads TGTGCCAGCAGCTTAGGGACAGGGTCTGGGGCCAACGTCCTGACTTTC. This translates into CASSLGTGSGANVLTF. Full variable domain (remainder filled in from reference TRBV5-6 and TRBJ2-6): DAGVTQSPTHLIKTRGQQVTLRCSPKSGHDTVSWYQQALGQGPQFIFQYYEEEERQRGNFPDRFSGHQFPNYSSELNVNALLLGDSALYLCASSLGTGSGANVLTFGAGSRLTVL.

Written as DNA, the CDR3 is TGTGCCAGCAGCTTAGGAGGCTCTGGAAACACCATATATTTT. It is translated as CASSLGGSGNTIYF. The chain combines TRBV7-2 with TRBJ1-3; D is unclear. This CDR3 contains 14 residues. Germline CDR1 SGHTA, CDR2 FQGNSA. V lost 1 base and J lost 0, with 4 bases in between.

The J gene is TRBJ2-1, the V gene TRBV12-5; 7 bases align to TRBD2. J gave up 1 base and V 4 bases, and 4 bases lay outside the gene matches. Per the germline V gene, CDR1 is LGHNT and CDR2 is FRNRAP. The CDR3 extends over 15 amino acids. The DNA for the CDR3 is TGTGCTAGTGGTTCGGAGGGAGGGTCCTACAATGAGCAGTTCTTC. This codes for CASGSEGGSYNEQFF. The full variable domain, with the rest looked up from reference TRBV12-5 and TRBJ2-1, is DARVTQTPRHKVTEMGQEVTMRCQPILGHNTVFWYRQTMMQGLELLAYFRNRAPLDDSGMPKDRFSAEMPDATLATLKIQPSEPRDSAVYFCASGSEGGSYNEQFFGPGTRLTVL.

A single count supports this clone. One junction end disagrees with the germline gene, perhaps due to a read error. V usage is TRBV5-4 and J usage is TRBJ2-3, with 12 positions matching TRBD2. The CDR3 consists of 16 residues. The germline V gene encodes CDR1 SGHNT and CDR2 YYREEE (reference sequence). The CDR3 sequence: CASSLGLAGGYDTQYF. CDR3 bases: TGTGCCAGTAGCTTGGGTCTAGCGGGGGGGTATGATACGCAGTATTTT.

This CDR3 reads CASSLLDRDILGNTIYF. The CDR3 DNA reads as TGTGCCAGCAGCCTCTTGGACAGAGACATACTCGGAAACACCATATATTTT. The chain is built from TRBV11-2 and TRBJ1-3; possible D gene TRBD1, 6 bases. V shed 5 bases and J shed 4 bases, with 21 bases lying between them. Germline CDR1 is SGHAT and CDR2 is FQNNGV. The length of the CDR3 is 17 residues.

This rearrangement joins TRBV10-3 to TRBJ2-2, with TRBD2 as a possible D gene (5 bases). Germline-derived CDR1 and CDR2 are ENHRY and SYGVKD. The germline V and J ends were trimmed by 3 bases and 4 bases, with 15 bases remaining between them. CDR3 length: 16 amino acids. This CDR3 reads CAISEGYLRATGELFF. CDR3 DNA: TGTGCCATCAGTGAAGGATACTTGCGGGCCACCGGGGAGCTGTTTTTT.

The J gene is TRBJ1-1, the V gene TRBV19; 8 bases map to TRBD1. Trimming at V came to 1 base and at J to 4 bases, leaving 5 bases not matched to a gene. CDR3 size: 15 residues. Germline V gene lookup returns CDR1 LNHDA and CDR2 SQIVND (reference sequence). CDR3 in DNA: TGTGCCAGTAGTATAGTCCCAGGGGGCGGCACTGAAGCTTTCTTT. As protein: CASSIVPGGGTEAFF.

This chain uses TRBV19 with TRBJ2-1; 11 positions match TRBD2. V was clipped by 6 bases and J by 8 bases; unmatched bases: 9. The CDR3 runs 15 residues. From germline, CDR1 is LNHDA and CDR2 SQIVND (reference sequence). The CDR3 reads CASSPTSGSFYEQFF. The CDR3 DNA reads TGTGCCAGTAGCCCTACTAGCGGGAGTTTTTATGAGCAGTTCTTC.

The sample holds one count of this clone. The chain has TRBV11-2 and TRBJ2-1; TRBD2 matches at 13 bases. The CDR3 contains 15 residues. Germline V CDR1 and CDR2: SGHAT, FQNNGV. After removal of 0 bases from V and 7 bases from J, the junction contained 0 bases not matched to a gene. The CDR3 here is CASSLELAGGNEQFF. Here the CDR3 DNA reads TGTGCCAGCAGCTTAGAACTAGCGGGAGGGAATGAGCAGTTCTTC.